The T cell receptor beta chain described here comes from a study of CD8 T cells in ankylosing spondylitis. The CDR3 contains 16 residues. V lost 3 bases and J lost 1, with 16 bases in between. Germline CDR1 SNHLY, CDR2 FYNNEI. This clonotype was detected many times. A single record per CDR3 protein comes from TCRdb applying MiXCR to the 5' RACE reads. The sample carries 150,000 to 200,000 distinct CDR3 sequences, 18% recorded once. This receptor was taken from a male donor under 30 with ankylosing spondylitis or in good health (not recorded which). The sequencing sample was made of blood, either unsorted or a sorted T cell fraction (not recorded which). The chain joins TRBV2 to TRBJ2-7; D possibly corresponds to TRBD2 (6 bases). The CDR3 loop reads CASSEERVVPSYEQYF. In nucleotides, the CDR3 is TGTGCCAGCAGTGAGGAGCGGGTTGTTCCGTCCTACGAGCAGTACTTC.